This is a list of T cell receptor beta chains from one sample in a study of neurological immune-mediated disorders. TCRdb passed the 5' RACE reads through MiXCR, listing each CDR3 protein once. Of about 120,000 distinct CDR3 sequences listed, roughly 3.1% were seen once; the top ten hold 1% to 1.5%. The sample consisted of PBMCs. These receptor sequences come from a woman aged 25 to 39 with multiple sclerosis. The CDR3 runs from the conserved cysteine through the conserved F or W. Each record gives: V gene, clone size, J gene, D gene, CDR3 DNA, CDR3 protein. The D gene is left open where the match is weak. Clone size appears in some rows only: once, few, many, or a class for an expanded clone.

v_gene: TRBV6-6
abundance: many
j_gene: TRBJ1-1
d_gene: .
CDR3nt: TGTGCCAGCAGTCGTGACAGCACTGAAGCTTTCTTT
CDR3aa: CASSRDSTEAFF

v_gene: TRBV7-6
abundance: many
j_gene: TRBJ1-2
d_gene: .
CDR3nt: TGTGCCAGCAGCCCTATCCGCGGGACACCAACCCATGGCTACACCTTC
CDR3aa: CASSPIRGTPTHGYTF

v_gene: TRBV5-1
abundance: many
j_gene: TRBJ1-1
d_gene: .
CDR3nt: TGCGCCAGCAGCGCAGGGGATCGGCCTTACACTGAAGCTTTCTTT
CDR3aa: CASSAGDRPYTEAFF

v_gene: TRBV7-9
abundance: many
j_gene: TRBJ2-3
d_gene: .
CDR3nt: TGTGCCAGCAGCTTAGCGGGTAGCGGCACAGATACGCAGTATTTT
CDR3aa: CASSLAGSGTDTQYF

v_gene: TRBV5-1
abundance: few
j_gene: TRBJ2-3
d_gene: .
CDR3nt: TGCGCCAGCAGCACGACAGAGCCTAGCACAGATACGCAGTATTTT
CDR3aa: CASSTTEPSTDTQYF

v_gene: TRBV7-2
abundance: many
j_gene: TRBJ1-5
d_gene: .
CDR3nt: TGTGCCAGCAGCTCGAAGGTTGGGGATCAGCCCCAGCATTTT
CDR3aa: CASSSKVGDQPQHF

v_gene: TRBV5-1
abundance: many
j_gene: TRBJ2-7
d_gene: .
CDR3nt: TGCGCCAGCAGCCTAGCTACAGCCCGGGATGGGCAGTACTTC
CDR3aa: CASSLATARDGQYF

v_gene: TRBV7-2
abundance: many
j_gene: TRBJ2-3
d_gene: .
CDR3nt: TGTGCCAGCAGCTTGGGTCGGGTCGCGCAGTATTTT
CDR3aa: CASSLGRVAQYF

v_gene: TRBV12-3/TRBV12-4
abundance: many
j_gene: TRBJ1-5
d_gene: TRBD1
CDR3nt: TGTGCCAGCAGCCCGGGGACAGGGAGAAATCAGCCCCAGCATTTT
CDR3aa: CASSPGTGRNQPQHF

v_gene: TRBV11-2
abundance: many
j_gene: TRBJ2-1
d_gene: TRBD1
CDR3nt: TGTGCCAGCAGCGCACAGGGGAACAATGAGCAGTTCTTC
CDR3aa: CASSAQGNNEQFF

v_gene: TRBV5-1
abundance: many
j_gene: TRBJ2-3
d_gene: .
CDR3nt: TGCGCCAGCAGCCTTGAAGATACTAGCACAGATACGCAGTATTTT
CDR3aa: CASSLEDTSTDTQYF

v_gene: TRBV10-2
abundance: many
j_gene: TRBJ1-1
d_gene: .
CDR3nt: TGCGCCAGCAGTGAGGAGTCTAGGAGGAACACTGAAGCTTTCTTT
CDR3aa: CASSEESRRNTEAFF

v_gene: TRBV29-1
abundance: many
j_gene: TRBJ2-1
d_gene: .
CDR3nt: TGCAGCGTTAGCGTAGTCCCCCATGAGCAGTTCTTC
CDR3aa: CSVSVVPHEQFF

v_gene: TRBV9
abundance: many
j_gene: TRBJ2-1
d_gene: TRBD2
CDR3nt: TGTGCCAGCAGCGCCCCTCGAGCGGGAGGTTCGGGTAATGAGCAGTTCTTC
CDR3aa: CASSAPRAGGSGNEQFF

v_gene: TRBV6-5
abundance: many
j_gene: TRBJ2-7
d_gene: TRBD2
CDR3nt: TGTGCCAGCAGTCTACTAGCGGAACTTCCCTACGAGCAGTACTTC
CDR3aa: CASSLLAELPYEQYF

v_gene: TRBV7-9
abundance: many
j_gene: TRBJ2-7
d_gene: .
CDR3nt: TGTGCCAGCAGCCCCTCGGGACTCAGGGAACAGTACTTC
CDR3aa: CASSPSGLREQYF

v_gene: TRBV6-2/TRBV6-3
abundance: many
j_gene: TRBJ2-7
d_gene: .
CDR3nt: TGTGCCAGCGGAGAGGCCTACGAGCAGTACTTC
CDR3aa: CASGEAYEQYF

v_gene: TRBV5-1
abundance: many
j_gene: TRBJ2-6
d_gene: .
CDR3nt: TGCGCCAGCAGCCCGGCCGCCGGGATCTCTGGGGCCAACGTCCTGACTTTC
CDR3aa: CASSPAAGISGANVLTF

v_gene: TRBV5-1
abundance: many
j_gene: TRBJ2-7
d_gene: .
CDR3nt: TGCGCCAGCAGCTCCGCCGGGACCCAGACCTACGAGCAGTACTTC
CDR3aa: CASSSAGTQTYEQYF

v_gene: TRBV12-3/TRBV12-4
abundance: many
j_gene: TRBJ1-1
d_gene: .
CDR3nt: TGTGCCAGCAGTCGCCGCCGGGGGCATTTGAACACTGAAGCTTTCTTT
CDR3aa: CASSRRRGHLNTEAFF

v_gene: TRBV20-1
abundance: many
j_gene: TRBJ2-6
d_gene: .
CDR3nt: TGCAGTGCTAGAGGAGGACGGGCCAGGGCCAACGTCCTGACTTTC
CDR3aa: CSARGGRARANVLTF

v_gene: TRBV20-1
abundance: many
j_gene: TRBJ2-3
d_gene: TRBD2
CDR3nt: TGCAGTGCTGCCCGGACTAGCGGGGGGAGAGATACGCAGTATTTT
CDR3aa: CSAARTSGGRDTQYF

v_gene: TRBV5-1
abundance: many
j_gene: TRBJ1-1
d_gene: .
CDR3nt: TGCGCCAGCAGCTTGGGGGGAGTGAACACTGAAGCTTTCTTT
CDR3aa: CASSLGGVNTEAFF

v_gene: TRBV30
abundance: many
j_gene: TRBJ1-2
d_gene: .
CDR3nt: TGTGCCTGGAGTGTACTCCAGTATGGCTACACCTTC
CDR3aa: CAWSVLQYGYTF

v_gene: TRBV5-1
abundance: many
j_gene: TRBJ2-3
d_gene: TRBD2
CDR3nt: TGCGCCAGCAGCCCCGGGACTAGCTACACAGATACGCAGTATTTT
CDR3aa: CASSPGTSYTDTQYF

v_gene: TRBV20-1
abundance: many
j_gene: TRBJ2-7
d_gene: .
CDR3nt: TGCAGTGCTAGAGATAGCGGAGTCCTCTACGAGCAGTACTTC
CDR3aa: CSARDSGVLYEQYF

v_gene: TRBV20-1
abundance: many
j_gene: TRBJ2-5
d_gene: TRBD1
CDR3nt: TGCAGTGCTAGGGAATTTGGACAGGGGCGACAAGAGACCCAGTACTTC
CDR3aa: CSAREFGQGRQETQYF

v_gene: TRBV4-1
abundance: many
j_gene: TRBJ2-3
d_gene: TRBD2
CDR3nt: TGCGCCAGCAGCCCGACTCTAGCGGGGATCACAGATACGCAGTATTTT
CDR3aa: CASSPTLAGITDTQYF

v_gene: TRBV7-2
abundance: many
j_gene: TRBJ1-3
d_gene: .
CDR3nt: TGTGCCAGCAGTGAAATCTCTGGAAACACCATATATTTT
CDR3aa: CASSEISGNTIYF

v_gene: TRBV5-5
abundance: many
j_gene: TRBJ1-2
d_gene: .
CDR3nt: TGTGCCAGCAGCTTGGAAGAGGTGCCACCGACCTACTATGGCTACACCTTC
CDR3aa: CASSLEEVPPTYYGYTF

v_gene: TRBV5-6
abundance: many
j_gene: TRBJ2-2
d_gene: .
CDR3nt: TGTGCCAGCAGCACTCGGACAGTCAACACCGGGGAGCTGTTTTTT
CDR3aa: CASSTRTVNTGELFF

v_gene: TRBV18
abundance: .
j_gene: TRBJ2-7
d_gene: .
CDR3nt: TGTGCCAGCTCACCTACAGGCAACGAGCAGTACTTC
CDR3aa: CASSPTGNEQYF

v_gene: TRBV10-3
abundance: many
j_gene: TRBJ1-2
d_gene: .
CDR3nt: TGTGCCATCACCACGACAGAGGGCTATGGCTACACCTTC
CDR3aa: CAITTTEGYGYTF

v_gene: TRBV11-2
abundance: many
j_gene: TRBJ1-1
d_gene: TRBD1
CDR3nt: TGTGCCAGCCGAGACGGGACAGTGCATGAAGCTTTCTTT
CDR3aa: CASRDGTVHEAFF

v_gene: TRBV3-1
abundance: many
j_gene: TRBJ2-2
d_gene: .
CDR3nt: TGTGCCAGCAGCCAAGGTCCCGGACACCTCACCGGGGAGCTGTTTTTT
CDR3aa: CASSQGPGHLTGELFF

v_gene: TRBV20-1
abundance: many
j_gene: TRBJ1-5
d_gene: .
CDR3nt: TGCAGTGCTAGAGTGGGGGCGAGCAATCAGCCCCAGCATTTT
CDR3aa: CSARVGASNQPQHF

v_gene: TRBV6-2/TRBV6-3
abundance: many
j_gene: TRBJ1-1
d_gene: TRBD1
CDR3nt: TGTGCCAGTAGGACAGGGGGCACTGAAGCTTTCTTT
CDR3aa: CASRTGGTEAFF

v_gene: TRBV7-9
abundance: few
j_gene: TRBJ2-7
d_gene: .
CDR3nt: TGTGCCAGCAGCTTAGAAGCGGTACAGAGTTCCTCCTACGAGCAGTACTTC
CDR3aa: CASSLEAVQSSSYEQYF

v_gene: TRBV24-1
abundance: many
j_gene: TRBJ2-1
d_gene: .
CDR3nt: TGTGCCACCAGTGATGCAGGGGGAGGCGGATCCTACAATGAGCAGTTCTTC
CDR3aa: CATSDAGGGGSYNEQFF

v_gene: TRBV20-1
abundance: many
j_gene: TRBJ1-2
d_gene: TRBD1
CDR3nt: TGCAGTGCCATAACTGGACAGGGTAGCTATGGCTACACCTTC
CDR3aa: CSAITGQGSYGYTF

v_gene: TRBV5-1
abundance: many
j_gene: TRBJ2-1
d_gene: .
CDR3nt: TGCGCCAGCAGAGGACAGTACAATGAGCAGTTCTTC
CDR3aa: CASRGQYNEQFF

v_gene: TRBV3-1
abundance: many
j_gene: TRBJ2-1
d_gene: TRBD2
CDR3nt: TGTGCCAGCAGCCAGGAAACTAGCGTTCGTAACAATGAGCAGTTCTTC
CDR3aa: CASSQETSVRNNEQFF

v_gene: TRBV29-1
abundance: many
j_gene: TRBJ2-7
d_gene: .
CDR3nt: TGCAGCGTACGAAACGGGACACAATACGAGCAGTACTTC
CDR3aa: CSVRNGTQYEQYF

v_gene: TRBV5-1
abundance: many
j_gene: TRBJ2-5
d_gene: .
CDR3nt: TGCGCCAGCAGCTTAGGGGCAGACCCGTACCAAGAGACCCAGTACTTC
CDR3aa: CASSLGADPYQETQYF

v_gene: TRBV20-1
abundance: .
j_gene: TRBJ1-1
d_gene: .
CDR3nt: TGCAGTCCTAGACGCCAGAACACTGAAGCTTTCTTT
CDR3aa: CSPRRQNTEAFF

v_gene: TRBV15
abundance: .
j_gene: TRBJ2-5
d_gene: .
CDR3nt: TGTGCCACCAGCAGAAGTAGGGACCAAGAGACCCAGTACTTC
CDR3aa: CATSRSRDQETQYF

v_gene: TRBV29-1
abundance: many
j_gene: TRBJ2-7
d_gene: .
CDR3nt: TGCAGCGCAAATGTGCGCCTGGCCTATCGTTACGAGCAGTACTTC
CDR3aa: CSANVRLAYRYEQYF

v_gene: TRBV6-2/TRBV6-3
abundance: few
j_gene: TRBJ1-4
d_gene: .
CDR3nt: TGTGCCAGCAGTTACGACACTCGTGGCGAAAAACTGTTTTTT
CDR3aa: CASSYDTRGEKLFF

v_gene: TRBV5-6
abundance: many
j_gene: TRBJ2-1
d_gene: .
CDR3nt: TGTGCCAGCAGCCGCCGACTCGAATCCTACAATGAGCAGTTCTTC
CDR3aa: CASSRRLESYNEQFF

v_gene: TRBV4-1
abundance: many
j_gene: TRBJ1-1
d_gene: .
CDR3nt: TGCGCCAGCAGCCAAGCTGACATGTTGAACACTGAAGCTTTCTTT
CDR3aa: CASSQADMLNTEAFF

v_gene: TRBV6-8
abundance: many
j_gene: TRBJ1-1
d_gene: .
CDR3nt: TGTGCCAGCAGCTGGAGGGGAACTGAAGCTTTCTTT
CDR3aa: CASSWRGTEAFF

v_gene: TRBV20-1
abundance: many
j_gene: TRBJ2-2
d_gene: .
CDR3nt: TGCAGTGCTAGAGATTTGGGGCAGGGTGACACCGGGGAGCTGTTTTTT
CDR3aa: CSARDLGQGDTGELFF

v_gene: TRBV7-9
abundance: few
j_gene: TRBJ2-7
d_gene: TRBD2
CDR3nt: TGTGCCAGCAGCTTAGGTCACTCTAGCGGGAGCTCCTACGAGCAGTACTTC
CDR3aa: CASSLGHSSGSSYEQYF

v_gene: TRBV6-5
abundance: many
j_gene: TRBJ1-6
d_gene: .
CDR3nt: TGTGCCTCACGGAGAGGGGTTGAGAATTCACCCCTCCACTTT
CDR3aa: CASRRGVENSPLHF

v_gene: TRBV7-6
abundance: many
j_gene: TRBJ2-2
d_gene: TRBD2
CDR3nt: TGTGCCAGCAGCTTACTCCGAGGAGCGGGAGCGGACACCGGGGAGCTGTTTTTT
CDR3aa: CASSLLRGAGADTGELFF

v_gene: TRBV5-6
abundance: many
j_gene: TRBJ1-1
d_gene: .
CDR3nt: TGTGCCAGCAGCTACGTCAGCGGTGGCACTGAAGCTTTCTTT
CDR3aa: CASSYVSGGTEAFF

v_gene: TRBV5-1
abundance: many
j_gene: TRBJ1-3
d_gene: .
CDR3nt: TGCGCCAGCAGCTTGGAAAGCTCTGGAAACACCATATATTTT
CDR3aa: CASSLESSGNTIYF

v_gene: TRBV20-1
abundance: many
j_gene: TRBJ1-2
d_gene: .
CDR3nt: TGCAGTGCCAGCCCGTTCCAGGGTAGGGGTACCTCAGTTGGCTACACCTTC
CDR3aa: CSASPFQGRGTSVGYTF

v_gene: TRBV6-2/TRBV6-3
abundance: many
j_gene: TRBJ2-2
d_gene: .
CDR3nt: TGTGCCAGCAGCTACCGACGGGGCGGAGAAAACACCGGGGAGCTGTTTTTT
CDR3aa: CASSYRRGGENTGELFF

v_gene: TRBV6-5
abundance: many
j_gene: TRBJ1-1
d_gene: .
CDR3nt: TGTGCCAGCAGTTACGAGGGCCGGGTTTATTCTGAAGCTTTCTTT
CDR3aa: CASSYEGRVYSEAFF